The 19 T cell receptor beta chains below come from one sample, sequenced in a study of CD8+CD57+ T cells in acquired aplastic anemia. Profiling that covered TCR beta VDJ and CDR3 relied on genomic DNA as its template. TCRdb reprocessed the reads via MiXCR and lists one record per CDR3 protein. Here the sample spans just over 400,000 distinct CDR3 sequences, roughly 68% being singletons. The sequenced material came from sorted CD4+, CD8+, or CD8+CD57+ T cells (not recorded which) from PBMCs. The receptors here all came from a human donor in good health, serving as a control.

Notes on this clonotype: A junction boundary mismatches the germline segment, possibly from a read error. V and J are TRBV7-8 and TRBJ2-6; tentatively, D is TRBD1 (5 bases). The germline CDR1 and CDR2 sequences are SGHVS and FQNEAQ. There are 15 residues in the CDR3. The CDR3 coding sequence is TGTGCCAGCAGCTTGGAGCAGGGTGCGGCAAACGTCCTGTCTTTC. As protein: CASSLEQGAANVLSF.

The chain employs TRBV30 and TRBJ2-5; TRBD2 aligns across 9 bases. Trimming took 0 bases from V and 10 from J; bases not matched to a gene: 6. This CDR3 has 13 amino acids. Germline-derived CDR1 and CDR2 are GTSNPN and SVGIG (reference sequence). CDR3 residues: CAWSVEWRGGQYF. As DNA, the CDR3 is TGTGCCTGGAGTGTAGAGTGGCGGGGGGGCCAGTACTTC. Looking up the rest from reference TRBV30 and TRBJ2-5 gives the full variable domain: SQTIHQWPATLVQPVGSPLSLECTVEGTSNPNLYWYRQAAGRGLQLLFYSVGIGQISSEVPQNLSASRPQDRQFILSSKKLLLSDSGFYLCAWSVEWRGGQYFGPGTRLLVL.

Worth noting for this clonotype: No conserved phenylalanine or tryptophan is present at the end of the CDR3, so a read error is the likely explanation. The DNA is omitted, as the CDR3 cannot be located on it reliably, and the CDR3 follows TCRdb's listing. The V and J genes are TRBV2 and TRBJ2-4; the table's D call TRBD2 went unverified against the DNA. Germline CDR1 SNHLY, CDR2 FYNNEI. Both ends counted, the CDR3 spans 13 residues. The CDR3 spells CASSGLSEKYFGP.

V and J are TRBV19 and TRBJ2-7; weak D call: TRBD1 (5 bases). This CDR3 spans 13 amino acids. Germline CDR1 LNHDA, CDR2 SQIVND (reference sequence). Trimming removed 3 bases at V and 3 bases at J, with 9 bases between. CDR3 sequence (DNA): TGTGCCAGTAGTATCCGTCAGGGCTACGAGCAGTACTTC. It codes for CASSIRQGYEQYF.

This chain links TRBV6-1 with TRBJ1-2; no clear D. The CDR3 runs to 18 residues. Trimming took 2 bases from V and 6 from J, leaving 25 bases between them. CDR1 is MNHNS, CDR2 SASEGT, per germline. The CDR3 protein is CASSEFGQPPTERDGYTF. The CDR3 DNA is TGTGCCAGCAGTGAATTTGGTCAACCACCAACAGAGCGAGATGGCTACACCTTC.

Note on this clonotype: This may stem from a read error, because a much larger clone lies one nucleotide away. The chain uses TRBV6-9 and TRBJ1-2; a possible D gene is TRBD1 (6 bases). The CDR3 consists of 13 residues. The germline V gene has CDR1 MNHGY and CDR2 SVAAGI. Trimming shortened V by 11 bases and J by 8 bases, and 21 bases separated the two germline ends. CDR3 nucleotide sequence: TGTGCCGGCACCGAAGGGGGGAGGGTGGGCTACACCTTC. Translation: CAGTEGGRVGYTF.

V is TRBV5-4 and J is TRBJ1-2; D perhaps matches TRBD1 (5 bases). Germline assignment: CDR1 SGHNT and CDR2 YYREEE (reference sequence). The CDR3 contains 14 residues. The V end lost 4 bases, the J end lost 4 bases, and 14 bases lay between the germline ends. CDR3 amino acids: CASSGGDFGYGYTF. The CDR3 DNA is TGTGCCAGCAGCGGAGGGGACTTTGGCTATGGCTACACCTTC. Complete variable domain (other parts from reference TRBV5-4 and TRBJ1-2): ETGVTQSPTHLIKTRGQQVTLRCSSQSGHNTVSWYQQALGQGPQFIFQYYREEENGRGNFPPRFSGLQFPNYSSELNVNALELDDSALYLCASSGGDFGYGYTFGSGTRLTVV.

For this clonotype: An end of the junction does not agree with germline; a read error may underlie this. This chain uses TRBV5-1 with TRBJ1-5; no firm D call. Germline values: CDR1 SGHRS, CDR2 YFSETQ. The CDR3 has 14 amino acids. CDR3 sequence: CASCPGTANQPQHF. CDR3 bases: TGTGCCAGCTGCCCAGGTACAGCCAATCAGCCCCAGCATTTT.

The chain joins TRBV5-6 to TRBJ2-5; a possible D gene is TRBD2 (6 bases). This CDR3 has 14 residues. Trimming took off 5 bases at V and 5 bases at J, with 16 bases between the two ends. CDR1 is SGHDT and CDR2 is YYEEEE in the germline V gene. Here the CDR3 reads CASRDGLAGETQYF. CDR3 DNA: TGTGCCAGCAGGGACGGACTCGCGGGGGAGACCCAGTACTTC.

The rearrangement uses TRBV10-3 and TRBJ1-4; the match to TRBD1 covers 9 bases. CDR3 length equals 15 residues. Germline CDR1 ENHRY, CDR2 SYGVKD. V trimming: 3 bases; J trimming: 8 bases; junction bases outside the gene matches: 7. CDR3 bases: TGTGCCATCAGTGACTCGGGACAGGGCGTAGAAAAACTGTTTTTT. This encodes CAISDSGQGVEKLFF.

The chain couples TRBV4-2 to TRBJ1-6, with TRBD1 matching over 7 bases. Germline CDR1 is LGHNA and CDR2 is YNFKEQ. J gave up 10 bases and V 0 bases, and 9 bases lay outside the gene matches. This CDR3 contains 16 residues. In DNA form, the CDR3 reads TGTGCCAGCAGCCAAGACAAGTTCACAGGGGAGTCACCCCTCCACTTT. As protein: CASSQDKFTGESPLHF.

This clonotype was recorded a few times. The CDR3 loop is CASSYVEISYNEQFF. The CDR3, as DNA: TGTGCCAGCAGTTACGTGGAAATTTCCTACAATGAGCAGTTCTTC. The rearrangement links TRBV6-5 to TRBJ2-1; D gene ambiguous. CDR1 MNHEY and CDR2 SVGAGI come from the germline V gene. Trimming left V 2 bases short and J 1 base short, with 9 bases between. CDR3 size: 15 residues.

The chain has TRBV5-5 and TRBJ1-6, with D unclear. Per the germline V gene, CDR1 is SGHKS and CDR2 is YYEKEE (reference sequence). V was clipped by 3 bases and J by 7 bases, with 14 bases between them. CDR3 length: 15 residues. The CDR3 region is CASSSPGDLNSPLHF. CDR3 nucleotides: TGTGCCAGCAGCTCCCCAGGTGACCTAAATTCACCCCTCCACTTT.

This clonotype has at least ten counts. The chain recombines TRBV20-1 with TRBJ1-5; TRBD1 is a possible D gene (6 bases). Germline V gene sequence: CDR1 DFQATT, CDR2 SNEGSKA (reference sequence). CDR3 length: 16 residues. V lost 1 base and J 1 base, leaving 14 bases between the germline ends. As DNA, the CDR3 is TGCAGTGCTAGAGGCGGCGGGGGGGCGAGCAATCAGCCCCAGCATTTT. Encoded protein: CSARGGGGASNQPQHF.

The chain uses TRBV20-1 and TRBJ2-7; D is uncertain. Germline assignment: CDR1 DFQATT and CDR2 SNEGSKA (reference sequence). V lost 1 base to trimming and J lost 5 bases, with 15 bases between them. The CDR3 runs to 14 residues. CDR3 protein: CSARGQQTRDEQYF. CDR3 bases: TGCAGTGCTAGAGGGCAACAGACACGCGACGAGCAGTACTTC.

This clonotype was seen a handful of times. This chain uses TRBV15 with TRBJ1-5, with a possible D match to TRBD1 (6 bases). CDR1 and CDR2 (germline): LNHNV, YYDKDF (reference sequence). The CDR3 covers 16 residues. V was cut by 4 bases and J by 7 bases, with 20 bases left in between. CDR3 coding DNA: TGTGCCACCAGCACCCCGTCGACAGGTTCAAGGCAGCCCCAGCATTTT. It encodes CATSTPSTGSRQPQHF.

As for this clonotype: An end of the junction does not agree with germline; a read error may underlie this. The V gene is TRBV10-3, the J gene TRBJ1-1; the D gene is possibly TRBD1 (6 bases). The germline CDR1 and CDR2 sequences are ENHRY and SYGVKD. The CDR3 sequence is 15 residues long. CDR3 in amino acids: CAISEGGSDSTPPHF. CDR3 coding DNA: TGTGCCATCAGTGAAGGGGGGTCAGATAGTACACCCCCCCACTTT.

This clonotype was counted once. A junction boundary mismatches the germline segment, possibly from a read error. This chain connects TRBV7-2 to TRBJ1-2, with D hard to call. CDR1 is SGHTA and CDR2 is FQGNSA in the germline V gene. CDR3 size: 14 residues. The CDR3 is CASSLRQAEQCYGF. CDR3 in DNA: TGTGCCAGCAGCTTACGTCAGGCCGAGCAGTGCTACGGGTTC.

Of note for this clonotype: The junction departs from the called germline gene at one end, perhaps through a read error. The gene calls are TRBV7-7 and TRBJ2-1; D gene unclear. This CDR3 is 18 amino acids long. Germline V gives CDR1 SSHAT, CDR2 FNYEAQ (reference sequence). CDR3 sequence reads: CASSWAPGTETFFNEQFF. DNA of the CDR3: TGTGCTAGCAGCTGGGCACCAGGTACTGAGACTTTCTTTAATGAGCAGTTCTTC. The whole variable domain, filled in from reference TRBV7-7 and TRBJ2-1, reads GAGVSQSPRYKVTKRGQDVTLRCDPISSHATLYWYQQALGQGPEFLTYFNYEAQPDKSGLPSDRFSAERPEGSISTLTIQRTEQRDSAMYRCASSWAPGTETFFNEQFFGPGTRLTVL.